The TCR beta chain described here comes from a study of blood T cells in healthy people across ages. Study-level results: Significant beta diversity loss was already apparent by age about 39, declining roughly linearly. Shifts in expanded clonotypes may have been confounded by donor CMV status, which was unknown.

Isolating PBMCs gave at least 6.5 million of these cells per sample. CDR3 length: 14 residues. J lost 0 bases, V lost 1 base, and 3 bases had no gene match. CDR1 DFQATT and CDR2 SNEGSKA come from the germline V gene (reference sequence). Concerning this clonotype: Its antigen is undetermined.

PCR was performed a second time for 7 to 11 cycles using a sample-barcoded 5' primer and a J-beta primer mix. Each CDR3 protein gets one entry after TCRdb re-called the 5' RACE reads with MiXCR. Of about 1.4 million distinct CDR3 sequences in the sample, approximately 59% were seen once. The chain has TRBV20-1 and TRBJ2-7, with 7 nucleotides matching TRBD2. The receptor's source is a man aged 18 to 29 in good health. The sequencing input was blood. In DNA, the CDR3 is TGCAGTGCTAGAGGGGGGGGGGACTCCTACGAGCAGTACTTC. Translated: CSARGGGDSYEQYF.